Listed here are 21 T cell receptor beta chains from one sample, sequenced in a study of T cell responses to AZD1222 COVID-19 vaccine (dated by TCRdb to the early 2020s). Interpreted using the paper, the time point label stands for: baseline before first vaccination. Library prep was done by the immunoSEQ multiplex PCR assay. In TCRdb, the immuneACCESS table is reduced to in-frame sequences with V and J assigned. These tables do not hold every clone; where another copy was compared, an unresolved V gene accounts for under half, and the others remain unexplained. Present in this sample are roughly 150,000 clones, about 93% of which were seen just once. The top ten clonotypes cover 5% of the sample. The source material was peripheral blood, sampled on day 0 of AZD1222 vaccination. The receptors derive from an adult in good health.

The chain joins TRBV5-1 to TRBJ2-7; no definite D call. In germline, CDR1 is SGHRS, CDR2 YFSETQ. The CDR3 runs 14 residues. With 4 bases removed from V and 0 bases from J, the gap between germline ends came to 11 bases. The CDR3 here is CASSLQTSSYEQYF. The CDR3 DNA is TGCGCCAGCAGCCTTCAGACAAGCTCCTACGAGCAGTACTTC.

The genes are TRBV6-2 or TRBV6-3 and TRBJ2-3; 11 bases map to TRBD2. Trimming removed 5 bases from V and 0 bases from J; junction bases left unmatched: 16. Germline CDR1 MNHEY, CDR2 SVGEGT. CDR3 length equals 20 residues. CDR3 sequence (DNA): TGTGCCAGCAGTGGATTTTCCGGGACTAGCGGAAGATATAGCACAGATACGCAGTATTTT. This codes for CASSGFSGTSGRYSTDTQYF.

This rearrangement joins TRBV5-4 to TRBJ2-1; 9 bases map to TRBD2. V lost 6 bases to trimming and J lost 7 bases; unmatched junction nucleotides: 14. This CDR3 is built from 16 residues. Germline V gene data show CDR1 as SGHNT and CDR2 as YYREEE (reference sequence). The CDR3 coding sequence is TGTGCCAGCACCACCGGAGGGCTAGCGGGGAGGAATGAGCAGTTCTTC. As protein: CASTTGGLAGRNEQFF.

The gene calls are TRBV7-2 and TRBJ1-2; TRBD1 matches at 8 bases. With 3 bases clipped from V and 3 bases from J, the junction kept 0 bases outside the gene matches. The CDR3 runs 13 residues. The germline V gene encodes CDR1 SGHTA and CDR2 FQGNSA. CDR3 DNA: TGTGCCAGCAGCTTGACAGGGGACTATGGCTACACCTTC. This encodes CASSLTGDYGYTF.

The genes are TRBV2 and TRBJ1-2; D might be TRBD1 (5 bases). V was cut by 6 bases and J by 7 bases, with 6 bases left in between. The CDR3 is 10 residues long. Germline lookup yields CDR1 SNHLY and CDR2 FYNNEI. The CDR3 reads CASRGVGYTF. As DNA, the CDR3 is TGTGCCAGCAGGGGGGTTGGCTACACCTTC.

V and J are TRBV10-3 and TRBJ1-6; TRBD1 matches 8 bases. CDR3 length: 16 amino acids. V lost 2 bases to trimming and J lost 5 bases; unmatched junction nucleotides: 5. Germline V CDR1 and CDR2: ENHRY, SYGVKD. CDR3: CAISEAAGGDNSPLHF. The DNA for the CDR3 is TGTGCCATCAGTGAGGCGGCAGGGGGCGATAATTCACCCCTCCACTTT.

V gene TRBV11-2 combines with J gene TRBJ2-5; no reliable D call. The V and J ends lost 3 bases and 0 bases respectively, with 8 bases between them. The CDR3 is made up of 14 amino acids. CDR1 is SGHAT, CDR2 FQNNGV, per germline. In nucleotides, the CDR3 is TGTGCCAGCAGCTTGGGCAGGTACCAAGAGACCCAGTACTTC. Amino acids: CASSLGRYQETQYF.

This chain connects TRBV28 to TRBJ2-3; maybe TRBD1 (6 bases). The V end lost 5 bases, the J end lost 2 bases, and 11 bases lay between the germline ends. The CDR3 extends over 14 amino acids. The V gene's germline CDR1 is MDHEN and CDR2 SYDVKM. CDR3 sequence: CASSPWTDTDTQYF. CDR3 DNA: TGTGCCAGCAGTCCGTGGACAGACACAGATACGCAGTATTTT.

This sequence joins TRBV27 and TRBJ2-1; maybe TRBD1 (6 bases). Germline lookup yields CDR1 MNHEY and CDR2 SMNVEV (reference sequence). The CDR3 is 12 amino acids. With 3 bases removed from V and 10 bases from J, the gap between germline ends came to 10 bases. This chain's CDR3 is CASSFGRGEQFF. As DNA, the CDR3 is TGTGCCAGCAGTTTCGGCAGGGGCGAGCAGTTCTTC.

The chain couples TRBV9 to TRBJ2-5; 12 bases agree with TRBD1. This CDR3 region has 15 residues. Per germline, CDR1 SGDLS and CDR2 YYNGEE. Trimming cost V 0 bases and J 5 bases; bases outside gene matches: 2. CDR3 nucleotide sequence: TGTGCCAGCAGCGTAGGGGACAGGGGGCTTGAGACCCAGTACTTC. This sequence encodes CASSVGDRGLETQYF.

V usage is TRBV11-2 and J usage is TRBJ2-5; the match to TRBD2 covers 9 bases. Losses at the gene ends were 5 bases for V and 4 bases for J; bases not matched to a gene: 14. CDR3 length: 17 amino acids. From germline, CDR1 is SGHAT and CDR2 FQNNGV. As DNA, the CDR3 is TGTGCCAGCAGCAGCACCGGGGCGGGAGGGCCGGGAGAGACCCAGTACTTC. It translates to CASSSTGAGGPGETQYF. Full variable domain (remainder filled in from reference TRBV11-2 and TRBJ2-5): EAGVAQSPRYKIIEKRQSVAFWCNPISGHATLYWYQQILGQGPKLLIQFQNNGVVDDSQLPKDRFSAERLKGVDSTLKIQPAKLEDSAVYLCASSSTGAGGPGETQYFGPGTRLLVL.

In this sample, this clone turned up a few times. The chain uses TRBV7-2 and TRBJ1-1; 7 bases map to TRBD1. V trimming: 5 bases; J trimming: 1 base; junction bases outside the gene matches: 4. Germline V gene sequence: CDR1 SGHTA, CDR2 FQGNSA. The CDR3 loop spans 14 amino acids. The chain's CDR3 is CASSPGQSNTEAFF. The CDR3 bases are TGTGCCAGCAGCCCGGGACAGTCGAACACTGAAGCTTTCTTT.

The gene calls are TRBV9 and TRBJ2-1; TRBD1 is a possible D gene (6 bases). Germline V gene lookup returns CDR1 SGDLS and CDR2 YYNGEE. Trimming pared 5 bases from V and 4 bases from J, leaving 10 bases between. The CDR3 loop spans 13 amino acids. The CDR3 DNA reads TGTGCCAGCAGTGCACAGGGATACAATGAGCAGTTCTTC. This codes for CASSAQGYNEQFF.

This sequence joins TRBV19 and TRBJ1-2; 8 bases fit TRBD1. The CDR3 is 12 amino acids. The ends lost 7 bases at V and 8 bases at J; junction bases unmatched: 6. Germline CDR1 is LNHDA and CDR2 is SQIVND (reference sequence). This CDR3 is CASMWQGAGYTF. The CDR3, as DNA: TGTGCCAGTATGTGGCAGGGGGCCGGCTACACCTTC.

This chain's CDR3 is CASSQENEGRETQYF. The CDR3 DNA sequence: TGCGCCAGCAGCCAAGAAAACGAGGGTCGAGAGACCCAGTACTTC. The genes are TRBV4-1 and TRBJ2-5; TRBD2 is a possible D gene (5 bases). Trimming took off 0 bases at V and 4 bases at J, with 12 bases between the two ends. The germline V gene encodes CDR1 MGHRA and CDR2 YSYEKL. CDR3 length equals 15 residues.

V usage is TRBV5-5 and J usage is TRBJ2-2; D is possibly TRBD1 or TRBD2 (6 bases each). The CDR3 extends over 18 amino acids. Germline assignment: CDR1 SGHKS and CDR2 YYEKEE (reference sequence). Between the trimmed V and J ends, which lost 0 bases and 6 bases, there was a span of 21 bases. The CDR3 DNA sequence: TGTGCCAGCAGCTTGGGAGGGGTGAGGGGGGATTACGCCGGGGAGCTGTTTTTT. The encoded protein is CASSLGGVRGDYAGELFF.

V usage is TRBV15 and J usage is TRBJ1-2; TRBD1 agrees at 9 bases. Trimming cost V 0 bases and J 7 bases; bases outside gene matches: 3. Germline V gives CDR1 LNHNV, CDR2 YYDKDF (reference sequence). The CDR3 has 14 amino acids. The chain's CDR3 is CATSREQGALGYTF. In nucleotides, the CDR3 is TGTGCCACCAGCAGAGAACAGGGGGCGCTTGGCTACACCTTC.

The J gene is TRBJ1-6, the V gene TRBV6-1; D gene uncertain. Trimming shortened V by 1 base and J by 4 bases, and 8 bases separated the two germline ends. The CDR3 sequence is 15 residues long. CDR1 and CDR2 from the germline V gene are MNHNS and SASEGT. CDR3 amino acids: CASSEDSIYNSPLHF. The CDR3 DNA reads TGTGCCAGCAGTGAAGACAGCATTTATAATTCACCCCTCCACTTT.

In its sample, this clone was seen a few times. The chain has TRBV3-1 (or the pseudogene TRBV3-2) and TRBJ1-2, with unresolved D. Looked up from germline, CDR1 is LGHDT and CDR2 is YNNKEL (reference sequence). Trimming cost V 0 bases and J 8 bases, with 10 bases left between them. The CDR3 covers 13 residues. CDR3 protein: CASSQDNREGYTF. In nucleotides, the CDR3 is TGTGCCAGCAGCCAAGATAACCGCGAAGGCTACACCTTC.

V gene TRBV3-1 (or the pseudogene TRBV3-2) combines with J gene TRBJ2-1, with 9 bases aligning to TRBD1. With V trimmed by 4 bases and J by 4 bases, 5 bases remained unmatched. Germline values: CDR1 LGHDT, CDR2 YNNKEL (reference sequence). This CDR3 is 15 amino acids long. The CDR3 is CASSLAGTGYNEQFF. The CDR3, as DNA: TGTGCCAGCAGCCTGGCCGGGACAGGGTACAATGAGCAGTTCTTC.

The rearrangement joins TRBV11-2 to TRBJ2-3, with a weak D call TRBD2 (6 bases). The V end was cut by 3 bases, the J end by 2 bases, with 15 bases between. The germline V gene has CDR1 SGHAT and CDR2 FQNNGV. The CDR3 spans 16 residues. The DNA for the CDR3 is TGTGCCAGCAGCTTCCCCGGGACTGGAGACACAGATACGCAGTATTTT. It translates to CASSFPGTGDTDTQYF.